This entry describes one TCR beta chain. Antigen: not known. The sample belongs to a study of T-cell memory formation after mild COVID-19. V dropped 6 bases and J dropped 2 bases, with 16 bases sitting between them. The germline gives CDR1 DFQATT, CDR2 SNEGSKA (reference sequence). This CDR3 region has 14 residues. Notes on the study in general: Those CD4+ clones that contracted were mainly in CM and EM (CD8+ ones in EMRA).

TCRdb called the 5' RACE reads again in MiXCR, with one record for every CDR3 protein. The data contain roughly 620,000 distinct CDR3 sequences, 15% to 20% of them singletons. This chain links TRBV20-1 with TRBJ2-5, with D unclear. The source of this sequence is an adult woman who had mild COVID-19 (a few samples of this study predate the infection). Cell type and time point are not known. The sample taken for sequencing was PBMCs or a T cell subset sorted from them (not recorded which). CDR3 sequence reads: CSAKDGIGQETQYF. As DNA, the CDR3 is TGCAGTGCCAAAGACGGAATCGGGCAAGAGACCCAGTACTTC.